This TCR beta chain was observed in a study of blood T cells in healthy people across ages. Study-wide results and caveats: Age showed a roughly linear inverse relationship with TCR beta diversity per million T cells.

Germline CDR1 DFQATT, CDR2 SNEGSKA (reference sequence). V shed 4 bases and J 0 bases; nucleotides not matched to a gene: 11. This CDR3 contains 17 residues. Total RNA extraction produced at least 5.5 micrograms (per sample) for the study. The authors ran a second PCR of roughly 6 to 12 cycles using a sample-barcoded 5' primer and a J-beta primer mix. Every cDNA molecule bore a tag from a template-switch adaptor containing 12 random nucleotides. Every sample returned 2.5 million or more CDR3-containing paired-end reads. From the 5' RACE reads, TCRdb called clonotypes with MiXCR, one entry per CDR3 protein. The table records some 710,000 distinct CDR3 sequences, 35% to 50% of them present only once. This clonotype was seen more than once but under ten times. The antigen is undetermined.

The sequence was obtained from a man older than 75 in good health. The J gene is TRBJ2-1, the V gene TRBV20-1; 8 positions match TRBD2. Material: blood. CDR3 sequence: CSAIGAGAISSYNEQFF. CDR3 sequence (DNA): TGCAGTGCTATCGGAGCGGGAGCGATTAGCTCCTACAATGAGCAGTTCTTC.